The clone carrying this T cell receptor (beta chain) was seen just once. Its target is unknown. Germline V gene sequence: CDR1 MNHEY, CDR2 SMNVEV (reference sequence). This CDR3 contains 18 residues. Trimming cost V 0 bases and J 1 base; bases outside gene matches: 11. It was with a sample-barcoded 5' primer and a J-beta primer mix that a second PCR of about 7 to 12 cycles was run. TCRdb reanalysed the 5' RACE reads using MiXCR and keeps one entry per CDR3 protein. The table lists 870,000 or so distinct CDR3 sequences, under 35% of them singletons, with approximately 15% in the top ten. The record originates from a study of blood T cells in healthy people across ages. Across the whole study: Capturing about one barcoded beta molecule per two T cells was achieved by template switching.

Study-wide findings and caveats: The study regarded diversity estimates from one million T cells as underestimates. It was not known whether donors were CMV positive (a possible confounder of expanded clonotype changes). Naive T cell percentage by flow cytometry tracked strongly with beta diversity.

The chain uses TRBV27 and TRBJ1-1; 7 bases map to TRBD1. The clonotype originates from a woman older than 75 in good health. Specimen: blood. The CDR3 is CASSLSGTEKRGNTEAFF. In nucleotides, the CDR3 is TGTGCCAGCAGTTTATCGGGGACAGAAAAAAGGGGGAACACTGAAGCTTTCTTT.